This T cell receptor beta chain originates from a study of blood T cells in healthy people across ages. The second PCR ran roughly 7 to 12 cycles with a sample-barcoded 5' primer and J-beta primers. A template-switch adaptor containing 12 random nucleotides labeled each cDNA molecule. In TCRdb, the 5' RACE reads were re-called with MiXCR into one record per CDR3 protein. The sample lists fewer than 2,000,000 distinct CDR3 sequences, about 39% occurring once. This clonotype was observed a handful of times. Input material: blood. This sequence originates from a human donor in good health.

The CDR3 sequence: CASSQYDRGGNIQYF. The CDR3 bases are TGCGCCAGCAGCCAATACGACAGGGGTGGAAACATTCAGTACTTC. V gene TRBV4-1 combines with J gene TRBJ2-4; 8 bases align to TRBD1. This CDR3 is built from 15 residues. V gave up 2 bases and J gave up 6 bases; unmatched junction bases: 6. CDR1 is MGHRA and CDR2 is YSYEKL in the germline V gene.